This entry lists 5 T cell receptor beta chains sequenced from one sample in a study of blood T cell repertoires in COVID-19. Some clones are missing from TCRdb's copy, which holds only in-frame ones; the method was immunoSEQ multiplex PCR. The table has 95,000 to 100,000 clones, about four fifths seen once; the top ten hold 15% to 20%. The source material was peripheral blood. The receptor source for this set is a woman of 80 years or more with active or convalescent COVID-19.

The chain uses TRBV7-8 and TRBJ2-3; no clear D. Trimming left V 7 bases short and J 4 bases short, with 9 bases between. The CDR3 is 12 residues long. Germline CDR1 reads SGHVS; CDR2 reads FQNEAQ. Here the CDR3 reads CASTPSSDTQYF. CDR3 bases: TGTGCCAGCACCCCCTCTTCAGATACGCAGTATTTT.

The chain recombines TRBV5-6 with TRBJ2-3; tentative D call: TRBD2 (6 bases). Germline loops: CDR1 SGHDT, CDR2 YYEEEE. V dropped 1 base and J dropped 3 bases, with 15 bases sitting between them. The CDR3 consists of 16 residues. Here the CDR3 reads CASSLNAGKVTDTQYF. The CDR3 DNA reads as TGTGCCAGCAGCTTGAATGCGGGGAAGGTTACAGATACGCAGTATTTT.

The V and J genes are TRBV27 and TRBJ1-4, with a possible D match to TRBD1 (6 bases). From germline, CDR1 is MNHEY and CDR2 SMNVEV (reference sequence). The CDR3 extends over 21 amino acids. V lost 6 bases, J lost 3 bases, and 32 bases lay in between. In DNA form, the CDR3 reads TGTGCCAGCAGCCAGGTGGGGGGGCGATGGGCCAATCAACCCCCTAATGAAAAACTGTTTTTT. Amino acid sequence: CASSQVGGRWANQPPNEKLFF.

A single count supports this clone. The rearrangement links TRBV5-1 to TRBJ2-7; 7 nucleotides align to TRBD1. The CDR3 has 15 amino acids. V gave up 3 bases and J gave up 2 bases; unmatched junction bases: 8. The germline V gene has CDR1 SGHRS and CDR2 YFSETQ. The chain's CDR3 is CASSSSPGTAYEQYF. Written as DNA, the CDR3 is TGCGCCAGCAGCTCGAGCCCGGGGACAGCCTACGAGCAGTACTTC.

This sequence joins TRBV4-2 and TRBJ2-3, with D maybe TRBD1 (5 bases). Germline V gene sequence: CDR1 LGHNA, CDR2 YNFKEQ. The CDR3 contains 15 residues. The V end lost 5 bases, the J end lost 3 bases, and 15 bases lay between the germline ends. CDR3 sequence: CASSYRLRQTDTQYF. The CDR3 coding sequence is TGTGCCAGCAGCTATAGACTCAGACAGACAGATACGCAGTATTTT.